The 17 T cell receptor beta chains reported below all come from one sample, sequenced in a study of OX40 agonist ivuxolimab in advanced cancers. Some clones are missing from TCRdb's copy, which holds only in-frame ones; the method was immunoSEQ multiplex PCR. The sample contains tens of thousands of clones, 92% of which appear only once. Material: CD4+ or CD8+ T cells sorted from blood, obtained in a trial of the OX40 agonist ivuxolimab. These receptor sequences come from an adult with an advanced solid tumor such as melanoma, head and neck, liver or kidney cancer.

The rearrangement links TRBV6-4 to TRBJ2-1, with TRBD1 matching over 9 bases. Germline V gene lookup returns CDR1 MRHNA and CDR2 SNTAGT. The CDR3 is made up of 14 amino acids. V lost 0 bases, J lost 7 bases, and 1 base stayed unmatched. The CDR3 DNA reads TGTGCCAGCAGTGACTCGACAGGGGGGAATGAGCAGTTCTTC. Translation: CASSDSTGGNEQFF.

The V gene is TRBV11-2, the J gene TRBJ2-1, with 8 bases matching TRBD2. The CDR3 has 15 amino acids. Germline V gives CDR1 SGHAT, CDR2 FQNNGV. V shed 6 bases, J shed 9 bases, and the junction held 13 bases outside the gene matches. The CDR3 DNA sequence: TGTGCCAGCAGGAAAACCGGGGGGGGCCCCGCTGAGCAGTTCTTC. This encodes CASRKTGGGPAEQFF.

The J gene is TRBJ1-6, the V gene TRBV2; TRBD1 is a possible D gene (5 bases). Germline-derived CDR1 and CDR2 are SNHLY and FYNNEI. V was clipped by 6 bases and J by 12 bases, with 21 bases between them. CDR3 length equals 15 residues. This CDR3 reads CASSDLTGPGGPLHF. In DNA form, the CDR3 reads TGTGCCAGCAGCGACCTAACAGGTCCGGGGGGACCCCTCCACTTT. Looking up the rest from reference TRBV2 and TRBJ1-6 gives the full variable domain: EPEVTQTPSHQVTQMGQEVILRCVPISNHLYFYWYRQILGQKVEFLVSFYNNEISEKSEIFDDQFSVERPDGSNFTLKIRSTKLEDSAMYFCASSDLTGPGGPLHFGNGTRLTVT.

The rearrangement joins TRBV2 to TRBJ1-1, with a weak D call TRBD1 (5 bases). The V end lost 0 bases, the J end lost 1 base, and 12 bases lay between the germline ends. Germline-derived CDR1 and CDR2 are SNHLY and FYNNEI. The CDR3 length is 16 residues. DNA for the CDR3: TGTGCCAGCAGTGAAGCGCTTCTGGGGGGGAACACTGAAGCTTTCTTT. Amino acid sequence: CASSEALLGGNTEAFF.

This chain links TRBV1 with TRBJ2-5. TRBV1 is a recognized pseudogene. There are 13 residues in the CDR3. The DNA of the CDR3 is TGCACCAGCAGCCAAGGGGGCGGGGAGACCCAGTACTTC. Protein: CTSSQGGGETQYF.

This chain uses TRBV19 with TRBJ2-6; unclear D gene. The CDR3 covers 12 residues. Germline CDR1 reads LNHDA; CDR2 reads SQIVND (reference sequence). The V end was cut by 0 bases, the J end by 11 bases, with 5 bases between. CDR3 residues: CASSIDRDVLTF. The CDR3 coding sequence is TGTGCCAGTAGTATAGATCGGGACGTCCTGACTTTC. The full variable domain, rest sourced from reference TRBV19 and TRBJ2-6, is DGGITQSPKYLFRKEGQNVTLSCEQNLNHDAMYWYRQDPGQGLRLIYYSQIVNDFQKGDIAEGYSVSREKKESFPLTVTSAQKNPTAFYLCASSIDRDVLTFGAGSRLTVL.

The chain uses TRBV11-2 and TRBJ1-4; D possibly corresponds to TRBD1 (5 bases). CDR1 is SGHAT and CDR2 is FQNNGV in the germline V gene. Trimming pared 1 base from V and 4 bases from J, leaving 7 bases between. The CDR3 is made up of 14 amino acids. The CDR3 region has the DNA TGTGCCAGCAGCTTAGGAGGGGTTAATGAAAAACTGTTTTTT. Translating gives CASSLGGVNEKLFF.

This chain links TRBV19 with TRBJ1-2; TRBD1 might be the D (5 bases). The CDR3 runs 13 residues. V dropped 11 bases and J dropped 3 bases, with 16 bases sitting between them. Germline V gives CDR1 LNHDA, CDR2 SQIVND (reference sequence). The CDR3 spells CAAEIRGYYGYTF. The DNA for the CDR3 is TGTGCCGCCGAGATCCGGGGCTACTATGGCTACACCTTC.

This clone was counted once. The CDR3 coding sequence is TGTGCCAGCAGTTTATATCCGACAGATACGCAGTATTTT. The encoded protein is CASSLYPTDTQYF. The chain carries TRBV27 and TRBJ2-3; D not certain. The CDR3 totals 13 residues. Trimming took off 1 base at V and 3 bases at J, with 5 bases between the two ends. CDR1 MNHEY and CDR2 SMNVEV come from the germline V gene (reference sequence).

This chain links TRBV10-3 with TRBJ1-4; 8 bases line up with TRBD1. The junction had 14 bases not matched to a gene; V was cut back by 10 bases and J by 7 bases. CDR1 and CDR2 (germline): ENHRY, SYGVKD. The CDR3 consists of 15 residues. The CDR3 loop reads CATTPNQGALEKLFF. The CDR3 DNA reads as TGTGCCACCACACCGAATCAGGGGGCGCTTGAAAAACTGTTTTTT.

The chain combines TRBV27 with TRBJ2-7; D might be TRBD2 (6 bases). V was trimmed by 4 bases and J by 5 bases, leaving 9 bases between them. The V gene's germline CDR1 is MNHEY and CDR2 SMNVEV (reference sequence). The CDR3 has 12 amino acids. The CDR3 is CASSSGGNEQYF. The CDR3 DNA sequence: TGTGCCAGCAGTTCCGGGGGAAACGAGCAGTACTTC.

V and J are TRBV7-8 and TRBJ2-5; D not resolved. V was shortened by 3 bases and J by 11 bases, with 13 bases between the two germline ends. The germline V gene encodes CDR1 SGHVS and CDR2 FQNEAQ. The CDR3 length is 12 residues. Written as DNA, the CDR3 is TGTGCCAGCAGCTTGCTTCGAGGTGAGCAGTACTTC. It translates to CASSLLRGEQYF. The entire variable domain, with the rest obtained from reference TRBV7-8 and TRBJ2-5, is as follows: GAGVSQSPRYKVAKRGQDVALRCDPISGHVSLFWYQQALGQGPEFLTYFQNEAQLDKSGLPSDRFFAERPEGSVSTLKIQRTQQEDSAVYLCASSLLRGEQYFGPGTRLLVL.

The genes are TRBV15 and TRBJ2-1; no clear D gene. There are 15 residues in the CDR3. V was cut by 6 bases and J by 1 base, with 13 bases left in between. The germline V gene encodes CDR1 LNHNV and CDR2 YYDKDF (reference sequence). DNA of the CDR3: TGTGCCACCAGAGCCCCCACGGCTTCCTACAATGAGCAGTTCTTC. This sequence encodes CATRAPTASYNEQFF.

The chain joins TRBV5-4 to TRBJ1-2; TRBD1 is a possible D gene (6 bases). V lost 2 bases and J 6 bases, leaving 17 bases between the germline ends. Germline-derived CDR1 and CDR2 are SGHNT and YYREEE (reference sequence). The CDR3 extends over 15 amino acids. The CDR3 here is CASSFPGQGFDGYTF. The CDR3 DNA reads TGTGCCAGCAGCTTTCCGGGACAAGGGTTCGATGGCTACACCTTC.

DNA for the CDR3: TGTGCCAGCAGCTCGGATTCAAACACTGAAGCTTTCTTT. This sequence encodes CASSSDSNTEAFF. The chain uses TRBV7-3 and TRBJ1-1; no clear D gene. CDR3 length: 13 residues. CDR1 is SGHTA, CDR2 FQGTGA, per germline. The germline V and J ends were trimmed by 4 bases and 2 bases, with 8 bases remaining between them. Variable domain in full (rest from reference TRBV7-3 and TRBJ1-1): GAGVSQTPSNKVTEKGKYVELRCDPISGHTALYWYRQSLGQGPEFLIYFQGTGAADDSGLPNDRFFAVRPEGSVSTLKIQRTERGDSAVYLCASSSDSNTEAFFGQGTRLTVV.

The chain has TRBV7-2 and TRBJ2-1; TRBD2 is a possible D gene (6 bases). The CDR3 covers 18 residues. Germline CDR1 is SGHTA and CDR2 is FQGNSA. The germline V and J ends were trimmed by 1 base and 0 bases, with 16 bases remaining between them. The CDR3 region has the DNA TGTGCCAGCAGCTTAGGGGGGGAGGAGATCAGCTCCTACAATGAGCAGTTCTTC. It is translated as CASSLGGEEISSYNEQFF.

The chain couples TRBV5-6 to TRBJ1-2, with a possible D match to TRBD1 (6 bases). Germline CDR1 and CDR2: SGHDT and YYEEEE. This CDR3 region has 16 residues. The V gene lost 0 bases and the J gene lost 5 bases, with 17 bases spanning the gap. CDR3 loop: CASSLAGTHSPYGYTF. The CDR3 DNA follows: TGTGCCAGCAGCTTGGCAGGGACACACTCCCCTTATGGCTACACCTTC.